This T cell receptor (beta chain) emerged from a study of vaccination effects on CD4 cells after COVID-19. Turning to this clone: What it recognizes is unknown.

This CDR3 spans 16 amino acids. Germline V lookup: CDR1 MNHEY, CDR2 SVGAGI. J lost 4 bases, V lost 4 bases, and 2 bases had no gene match. The repertoire was sequenced with immunoSEQ multiplex PCR; TCRdb's copy has only in-frame clones and lacks some. The sample contains 35,000 to 55,000 clones, more than 60% of which appear only once. Pools of viral peptides were used by the ViraFEST assay to expand antigen-specific CD4+ T cells ahead of sequencing. At the end of over 8 days of culture, CD4+ T cells were isolated. The person's infection with SARS-CoV-2, confirmed by PCR, took place between March and December 2020.

The sequences come from CD4+ T cells from PBMCs cultured with a peptide pool, collected before COVID-19 vaccination. This receptor was obtained from a human donor who had a prior SARS-CoV-2 infection. The genes are TRBV6-5 and TRBJ2-1; 15 bases fit TRBD2. Here the CDR3 reads CASSFGLAGGYNEQFF. DNA of the CDR3: TGTGCCAGCAGTTTTGGACTAGCGGGGGGGTACAATGAGCAGTTCTTC.